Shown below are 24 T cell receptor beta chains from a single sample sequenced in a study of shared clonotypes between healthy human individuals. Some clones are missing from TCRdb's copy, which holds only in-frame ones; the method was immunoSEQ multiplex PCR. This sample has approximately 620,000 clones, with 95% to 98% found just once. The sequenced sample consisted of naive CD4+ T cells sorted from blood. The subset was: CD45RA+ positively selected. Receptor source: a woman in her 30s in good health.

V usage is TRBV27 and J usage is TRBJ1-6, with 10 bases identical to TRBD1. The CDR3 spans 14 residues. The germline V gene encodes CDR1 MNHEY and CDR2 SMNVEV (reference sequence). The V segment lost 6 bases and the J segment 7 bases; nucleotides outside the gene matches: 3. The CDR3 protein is CASSPGQGNSPLHF. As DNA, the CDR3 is TGTGCCAGCAGCCCGGGACAGGGGAATTCACCCCTCCACTTT.

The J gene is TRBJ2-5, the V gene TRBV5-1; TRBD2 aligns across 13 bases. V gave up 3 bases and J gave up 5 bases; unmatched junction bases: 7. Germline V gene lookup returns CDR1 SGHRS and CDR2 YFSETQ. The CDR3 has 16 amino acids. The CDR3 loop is CASSYGLAGVEETQYF. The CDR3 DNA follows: TGCGCCAGCAGCTACGGACTAGCGGGAGTCGAGGAGACCCAGTACTTC.

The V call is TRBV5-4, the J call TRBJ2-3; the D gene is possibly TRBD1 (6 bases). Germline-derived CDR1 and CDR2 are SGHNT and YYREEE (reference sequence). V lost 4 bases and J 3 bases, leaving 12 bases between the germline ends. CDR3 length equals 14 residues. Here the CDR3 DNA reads TGTGCCAGCAGCCCGACAGGCCGTACAGATACGCAGTATTTT. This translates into CASSPTGRTDTQYF.

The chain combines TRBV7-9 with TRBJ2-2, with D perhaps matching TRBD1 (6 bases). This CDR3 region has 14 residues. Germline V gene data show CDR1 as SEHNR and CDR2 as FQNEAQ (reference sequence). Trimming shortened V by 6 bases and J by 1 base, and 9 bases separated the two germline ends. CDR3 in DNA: TGTGCCAGCAGATCGGGACAGAACACCGGGGAGCTGTTTTTT. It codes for CASRSGQNTGELFF. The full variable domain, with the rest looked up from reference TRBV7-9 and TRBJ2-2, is DTGVSQNPRHKITKRGQNVTFRCDPISEHNRLYWYRQTLGQGPEFLTYFQNEAQLEKSRLLSDRFSAERPKGSFSTLEIQRTEQGDSAMYLCASRSGQNTGELFFGEGSRLTVL.

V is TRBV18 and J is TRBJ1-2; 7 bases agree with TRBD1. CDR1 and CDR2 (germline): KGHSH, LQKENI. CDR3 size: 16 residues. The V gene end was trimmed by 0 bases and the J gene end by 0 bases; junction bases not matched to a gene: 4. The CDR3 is CASSPPQGGTNYGYTF. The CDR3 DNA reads TGTGCCAGCTCACCACCCCAGGGGGGGACTAACTATGGCTACACCTTC.

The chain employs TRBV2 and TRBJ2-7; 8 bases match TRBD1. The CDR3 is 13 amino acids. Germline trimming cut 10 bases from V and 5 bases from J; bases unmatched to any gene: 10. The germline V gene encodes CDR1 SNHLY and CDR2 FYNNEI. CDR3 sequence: CAIPQGAFDEQYF. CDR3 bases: TGTGCCATTCCGCAGGGGGCATTCGACGAGCAGTACTTC. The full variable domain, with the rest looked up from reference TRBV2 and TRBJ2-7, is EPEVTQTPSHQVTQMGQEVILRCVPISNHLYFYWYRQILGQKVEFLVSFYNNEISEKSEIFDDQFSVERPDGSNFTLKIRSTKLEDSAMYFCAIPQGAFDEQYFGPGTRLTVT.

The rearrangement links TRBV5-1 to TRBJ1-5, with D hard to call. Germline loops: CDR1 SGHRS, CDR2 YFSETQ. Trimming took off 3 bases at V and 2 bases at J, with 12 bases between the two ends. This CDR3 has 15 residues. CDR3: CASSWASGGNQPQHF. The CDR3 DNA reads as TGCGCCAGCAGCTGGGCCTCGGGAGGCAATCAGCCCCAGCATTTT.

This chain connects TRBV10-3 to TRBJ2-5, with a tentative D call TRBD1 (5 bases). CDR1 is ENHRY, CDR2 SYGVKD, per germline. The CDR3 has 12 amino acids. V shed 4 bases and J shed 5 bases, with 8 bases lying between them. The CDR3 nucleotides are TGTGCCATCAGTGCTAAGGGGGAGACCCAGTACTTC. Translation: CAISAKGETQYF.

Written as DNA, the CDR3 is TGTGCCAGCAGAGACAGGAGCAATCAGCCCCAGCATTTT. This sequence encodes CASRDRSNQPQHF. The rearrangement joins TRBV6-5 to TRBJ1-5; maybe TRBD1 (6 bases). There are 13 residues in the CDR3. V lost 6 bases to trimming and J lost 1 base, with 7 bases between them. Germline CDR1 MNHEY, CDR2 SVGAGI.

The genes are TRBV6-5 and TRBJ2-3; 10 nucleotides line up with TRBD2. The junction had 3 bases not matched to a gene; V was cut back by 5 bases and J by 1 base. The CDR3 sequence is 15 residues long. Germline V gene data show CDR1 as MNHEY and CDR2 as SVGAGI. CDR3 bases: TGTGCCAGCAGTCCCGGGACTAGCGGCACAGATACGCAGTATTTT. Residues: CASSPGTSGTDTQYF.

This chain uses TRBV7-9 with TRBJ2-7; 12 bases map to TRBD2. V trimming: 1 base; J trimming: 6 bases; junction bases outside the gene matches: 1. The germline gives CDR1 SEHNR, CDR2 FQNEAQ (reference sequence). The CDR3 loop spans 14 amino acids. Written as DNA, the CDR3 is TGTGCCAGCAGCTTAGAGGGACTAGCGGGCGAGCAGTACTTC. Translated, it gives CASSLEGLAGEQYF.

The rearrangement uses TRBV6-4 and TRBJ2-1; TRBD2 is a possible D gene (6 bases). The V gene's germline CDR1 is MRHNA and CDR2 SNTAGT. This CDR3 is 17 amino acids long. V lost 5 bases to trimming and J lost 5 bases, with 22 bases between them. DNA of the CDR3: TGTGCCAGCAGTACGTTGAAACCTAAAGGAGGGCACAATGAGCAGTTCTTC. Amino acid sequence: CASSTLKPKGGHNEQFF.

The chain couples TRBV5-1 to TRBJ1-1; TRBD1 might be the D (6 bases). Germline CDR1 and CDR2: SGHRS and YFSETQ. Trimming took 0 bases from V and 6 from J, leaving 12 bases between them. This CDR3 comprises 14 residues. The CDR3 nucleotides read TGCGCCAGCAGCTTGGCCACCAGGGGATCTGAAGCTTTCTTT. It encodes CASSLATRGSEAFF. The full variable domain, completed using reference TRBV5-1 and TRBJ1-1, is KAGVTQTPRYLIKTRGQQVTLSCSPISGHRSVSWYQQTPGQGLQFLFEYFSETQRNKGNFPGRFSGRQFSNSRSEMNVSTLELGDSALYLCASSLATRGSEAFFGQGTRLTVV.

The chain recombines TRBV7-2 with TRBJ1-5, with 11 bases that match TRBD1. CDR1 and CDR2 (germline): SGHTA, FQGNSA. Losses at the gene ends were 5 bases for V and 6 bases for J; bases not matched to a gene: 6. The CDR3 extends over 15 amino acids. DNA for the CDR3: TGTGCCAGCAGCAACGGACAGGGGGCGATTCAGCCCCAGCATTTT. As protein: CASSNGQGAIQPQHF.

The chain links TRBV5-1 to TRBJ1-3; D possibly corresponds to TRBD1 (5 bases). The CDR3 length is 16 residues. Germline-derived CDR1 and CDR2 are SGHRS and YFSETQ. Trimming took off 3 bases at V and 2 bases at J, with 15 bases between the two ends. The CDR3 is CASSSGVEVPGNTIYF. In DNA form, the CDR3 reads TGCGCCAGCAGCTCGGGGGTGGAGGTTCCTGGAAACACCATATATTTT.

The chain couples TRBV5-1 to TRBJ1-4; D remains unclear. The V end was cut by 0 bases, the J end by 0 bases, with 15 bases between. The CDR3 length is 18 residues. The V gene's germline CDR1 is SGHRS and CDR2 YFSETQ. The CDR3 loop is CASSLGGVARATNEKLFF. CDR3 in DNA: TGCGCCAGCAGCTTGGGGGGTGTGGCCCGAGCAACTAATGAAAAACTGTTTTTT.

CDR3 sequence reads: CSIKMGPSPFF. CDR3 nucleotide sequence: TGCAGCATCAAGATGGGACCCTCCCCGTTCTTC. This rearrangement joins TRBV29-1 to TRBJ2-1; TRBD1 or TRBD2 may be the D gene (5 bases each). Deletions cut 8 bases from V and 15 bases from J, with 20 bases between. Germline V lookup: CDR1 SQVTM, CDR2 ANQGSEA. The CDR3 totals 11 residues.

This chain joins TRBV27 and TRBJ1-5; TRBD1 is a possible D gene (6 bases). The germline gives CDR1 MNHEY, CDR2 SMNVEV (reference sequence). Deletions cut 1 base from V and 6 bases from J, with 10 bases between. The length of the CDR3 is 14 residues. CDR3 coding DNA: TGTGCCAGCAGTTTATTAAGGGGGGGTCAGCCCCAGCATTTT. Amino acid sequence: CASSLLRGGQPQHF.

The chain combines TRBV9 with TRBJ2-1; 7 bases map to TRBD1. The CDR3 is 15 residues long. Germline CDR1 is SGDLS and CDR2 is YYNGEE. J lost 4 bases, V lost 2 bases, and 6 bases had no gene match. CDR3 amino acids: CASSVAGQDYNEQFF. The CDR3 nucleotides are TGTGCCAGCAGCGTCGCCGGACAGGATTACAATGAGCAGTTCTTC.

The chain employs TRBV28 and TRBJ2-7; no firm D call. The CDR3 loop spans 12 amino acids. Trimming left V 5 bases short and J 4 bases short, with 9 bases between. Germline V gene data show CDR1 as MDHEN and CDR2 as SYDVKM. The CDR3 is CASSPIKYEQYF. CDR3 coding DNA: TGTGCCAGCAGTCCGATCAAGTACGAGCAGTACTTC. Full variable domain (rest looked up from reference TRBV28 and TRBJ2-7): DVKVTQSSRYLVKRTGEKVFLECVQDMDHENMFWYRQDPGLGLRLIYFSYDVKMKEKGDIPEGYSVSREKKERFSLILESASTNQTSMYLCASSPIKYEQYFGPGTRLTVT.

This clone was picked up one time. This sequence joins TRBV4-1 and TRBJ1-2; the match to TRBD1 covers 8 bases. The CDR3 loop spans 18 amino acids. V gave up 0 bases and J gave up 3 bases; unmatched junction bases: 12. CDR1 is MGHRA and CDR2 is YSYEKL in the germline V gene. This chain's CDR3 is CASSQDSRTGTLYYGYTF. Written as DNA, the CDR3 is TGCGCCAGCAGCCAAGATAGTAGGACAGGGACTCTCTACTATGGCTACACCTTC.

CDR3 residues: CASSLDRTYEQYF. CDR3 DNA: TGCGCCAGCAGTCTGGACAGAACCTACGAGCAGTACTTC. The rearrangement joins TRBV5-1 to TRBJ2-5; D is perhaps TRBD1 (6 bases). Gene TRBJ2-7 matches the end of the DNA better, so the J call may be wrong. There are 13 residues in the CDR3. Looked up from germline, CDR1 is SGHRS and CDR2 is YFSETQ.

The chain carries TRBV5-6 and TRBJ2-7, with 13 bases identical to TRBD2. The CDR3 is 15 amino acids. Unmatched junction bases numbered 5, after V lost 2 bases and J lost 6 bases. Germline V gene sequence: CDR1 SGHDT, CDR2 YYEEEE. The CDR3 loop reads CASSFITSGRGEQYF. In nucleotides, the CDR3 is TGTGCCAGCAGCTTTATAACTAGCGGGAGGGGCGAGCAGTACTTC.

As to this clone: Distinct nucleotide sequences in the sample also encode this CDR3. The chain's CDR3 is CASSPSGDTQYF. The CDR3 DNA follows: TGTGCCAGCTCACCTAGCGGAGATACGCAGTATTTT. The rearrangement links TRBV18 to TRBJ2-3; TRBD2 is a possible D gene (6 bases). Deletions cut 3 bases from V and 5 bases from J, with 6 bases between. This CDR3 has 12 amino acids. From germline, CDR1 is KGHSH and CDR2 LQKENI.